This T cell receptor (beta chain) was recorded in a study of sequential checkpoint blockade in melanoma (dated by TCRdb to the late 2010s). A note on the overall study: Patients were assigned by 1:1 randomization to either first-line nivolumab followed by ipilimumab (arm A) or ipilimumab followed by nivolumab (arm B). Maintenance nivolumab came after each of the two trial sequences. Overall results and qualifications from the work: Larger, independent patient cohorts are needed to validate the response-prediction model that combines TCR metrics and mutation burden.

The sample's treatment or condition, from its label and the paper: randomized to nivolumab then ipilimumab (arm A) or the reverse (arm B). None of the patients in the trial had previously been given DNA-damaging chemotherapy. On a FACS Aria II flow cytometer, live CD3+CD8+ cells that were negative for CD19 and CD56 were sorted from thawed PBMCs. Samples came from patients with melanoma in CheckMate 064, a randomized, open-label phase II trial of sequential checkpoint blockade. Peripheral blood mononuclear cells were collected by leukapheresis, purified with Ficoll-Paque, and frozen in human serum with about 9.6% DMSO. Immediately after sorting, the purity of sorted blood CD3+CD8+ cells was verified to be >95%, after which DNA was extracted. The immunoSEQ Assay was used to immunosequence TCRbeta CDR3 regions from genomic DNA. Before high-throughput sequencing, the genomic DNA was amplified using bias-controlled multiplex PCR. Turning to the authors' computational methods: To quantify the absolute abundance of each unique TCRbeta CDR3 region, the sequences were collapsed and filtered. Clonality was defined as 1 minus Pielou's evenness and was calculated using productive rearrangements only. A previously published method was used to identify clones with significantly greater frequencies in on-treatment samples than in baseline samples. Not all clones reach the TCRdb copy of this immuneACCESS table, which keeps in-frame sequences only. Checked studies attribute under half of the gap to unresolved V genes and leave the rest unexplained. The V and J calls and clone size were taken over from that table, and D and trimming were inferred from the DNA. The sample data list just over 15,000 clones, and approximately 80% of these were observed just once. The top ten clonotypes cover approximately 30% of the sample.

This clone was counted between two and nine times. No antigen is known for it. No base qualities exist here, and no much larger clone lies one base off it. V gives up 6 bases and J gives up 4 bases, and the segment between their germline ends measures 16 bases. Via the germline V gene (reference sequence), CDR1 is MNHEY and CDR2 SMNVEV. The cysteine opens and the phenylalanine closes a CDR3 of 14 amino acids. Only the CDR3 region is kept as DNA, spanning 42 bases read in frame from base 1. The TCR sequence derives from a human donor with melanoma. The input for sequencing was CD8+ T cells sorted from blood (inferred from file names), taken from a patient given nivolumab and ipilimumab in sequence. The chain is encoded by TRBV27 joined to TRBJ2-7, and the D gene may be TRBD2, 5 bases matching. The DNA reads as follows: TGTGCCAGCAGGATGATCGAGGGCACGTACGAGCAGTACTTC. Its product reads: CASRMIEGTYEQYF.